This T cell receptor beta chain was documented in a study of CD8+ T cells in alopecia areata. V was shortened by 4 bases and J by 2 bases, with 12 bases between the two germline ends. The CDR3 consists of 14 residues. Germline CDR1 reads SNHLY; CDR2 reads FYNNEI. Sequencing templates came from extracted RNA that was reverse transcribed into cDNA. Clones were read by immunoSEQ multiplex PCR, and TCRdb kept only the in-frame ones, dropping some. The sample yields roughly 250,000 clones, around two thirds seen once. The chain links TRBV2 to TRBJ2-7, with a weak D call TRBD1 (6 bases). The input for sequencing was CD4+ T cells sorted from blood, taken at week 0. The clonotype was recovered from a human donor with alopecia areata. The CDR3 sequence: CASSVLRQAYEQYF. The CDR3, as DNA: TGTGCCAGCAGTGTGCTTCGACAGGCCTACGAGCAGTACTTC. Using reference TRBV2 and TRBJ2-7 for the parts outside the CDR3, the full variable domain is EPEVTQTPSHQVTQMGQEVILRCVPISNHLYFYWYRQILGQKVEFLVSFYNNEISEKSEIFDDQFSVERPDGSNFTLKIRSTKLEDSAMYFCASSVLRQAYEQYFGPGTRLTVT.